This T cell receptor (beta chain) was captured in a study of T cell changes during pregnancy in multiple sclerosis. The repertoire was sequenced with immunoSEQ multiplex PCR; TCRdb's copy has only in-frame clones and lacks some. Counted here are approximately 68,000 clones, 91% occurring once; the ten biggest clones make up roughly 0.7%. This CDR3 spans 16 amino acids. Between the trimmed V and J ends, which lost 0 bases and 0 bases, there was a span of 10 bases. Germline V CDR1 and CDR2: SGDLS, YYNGEE. This sequence joins TRBV9 and TRBJ2-1; no clear D. Sequenced material: peripheral blood, taken in the third trimester of pregnancy. This TCR was recovered from a female donor in good health, enrolled as a control in a pregnancy study. The CDR3: CASSVGERSSYNEQFF. CDR3 DNA: TGTGCCAGCAGCGTAGGAGAAAGGAGCTCCTACAATGAGCAGTTCTTC.